Shown below are 14 T cell receptor beta chains from a single sample sequenced in a study of blood T cell repertoires in COVID-19. Here immunoSEQ multiplex PCR was the method, and the copy in TCRdb shows in-frame clones only, minus some. This sample has some 300,000 clones; roughly 90% occur once, and the top ten carry around 0.96%. Sample: peripheral blood. Receptor source: a woman between 40 and 55 years old with COVID-19, enrolled during active disease.

This clone showed up just once. The V and J genes are TRBV19 and TRBJ1-6; no firm D call. Germline V CDR1 and CDR2: LNHDA, SQIVND (reference sequence). This CDR3 contains 17 residues. V gave up 9 bases and J gave up 10 bases, with 28 bases separating them. The CDR3 nucleotides read TGTGCCAGCCAGGTTGGAGGGCAAGGCCCATCGGGATCACCCCTCCACTTT. This translates into CASQVGGQGPSGSPLHF.

On this clone itself: Other DNA sequences within the sample encode an identical CDR3. This sequence joins TRBV28 and TRBJ1-2; TRBD1 might be the D (6 bases). Trimming removed 5 bases at V and 8 bases at J, with 15 bases between. The CDR3 extends over 13 amino acids. CDR1 and CDR2 from the germline V gene are MDHEN and SYDVKM. The CDR3 coding sequence is TGTGCCAGCAGTCTGGGGCAGGGGTACGGCTACACCTTC. Translated, it gives CASSLGQGYGYTF.

The DNA of the CDR3 is TGTGCCAGCAGCTCTTCCGGGGGGCTCTCCTACGAGCAGTACTTC. This translates into CASSSSGGLSYEQYF. The rearrangement links TRBV2 to TRBJ2-7; a possible D gene is TRBD2 (7 bases). V was clipped by 6 bases and J by 0 bases, with 15 bases between them. The length of the CDR3 is 15 residues. CDR1 and CDR2 (germline): SNHLY, FYNNEI.

This chain uses TRBV11-2 with TRBJ1-6; TRBD1 aligns across 9 bases. Trimming took 4 bases from V and 6 from J; bases not matched to a gene: 10. Germline V gives CDR1 SGHAT, CDR2 FQNNGV. The length of the CDR3 is 17 residues. The CDR3 bases are TGTGCCAGCAGCTCTCTACTCACAGGGGGCTCTAATTCACCCCTCCACTTT. This gives the protein CASSSLLTGGSNSPLHF.

CDR3 residues: CAWSPGVISSGNTIYF. The CDR3 DNA sequence: TGTGCCTGGAGTCCAGGGGTCATATCCTCTGGAAACACCATATATTTT. This rearrangement joins TRBV30 to TRBJ1-3; perhaps TRBD1 as D (6 bases). Germline V lookup: CDR1 GTSNPN, CDR2 SVGIG (reference sequence). The CDR3 extends over 16 amino acids. Trimming cost V 2 bases and J 0 bases, with 14 bases left between them.

This clone has more than one count but fewer than ten. V is TRBV5-4 and J is TRBJ1-6; TRBD1 aligns across 9 bases. Per germline, CDR1 SGHNT and CDR2 YYREEE (reference sequence). This CDR3 comprises 16 residues. The J segment lost 7 bases and the V segment lost 3 bases, leaving 8 bases of the junction unmatched. The CDR3 loop reads CASSWGTGFNNSPLHF. The CDR3 DNA is TGTGCCAGCAGCTGGGGGACAGGGTTTAACAATTCACCCCTCCACTTT. Using reference TRBV5-4 and TRBJ1-6 for the parts outside the CDR3, the full variable domain is ETGVTQSPTHLIKTRGQQVTLRCSSQSGHNTVSWYQQALGQGPQFIFQYYREEENGRGNFPPRFSGLQFPNYSSELNVNALELDDSALYLCASSWGTGFNNSPLHFGNGTRLTVT.

This chain connects TRBV19 to TRBJ1-5, with 7 bases matching TRBD1. From germline, CDR1 is LNHDA and CDR2 SQIVND (reference sequence). The CDR3 loop spans 17 amino acids. Trimming removed 2 bases from V and 0 bases from J; junction bases left unmatched: 7. The CDR3, as DNA: TGTGCCAGTAGTATAATAAGGGGGCATGGTAGCAATCAGCCCCAGCATTTT. Translating it yields CASSIIRGHGSNQPQHF.

This clone was recorded once. CDR3 nucleotide sequence: TGTGCCATCAGTGATGGGCAGATGAATGAAAAACTGTTTTTT. The encoded protein is CAISDGQMNEKLFF. The chain couples TRBV10-3 to TRBJ1-4; D gene unclear. V gave up 3 bases and J gave up 5 bases, with 10 bases separating them. Germline-derived CDR1 and CDR2 are ENHRY and SYGVKD. This CDR3 comprises 14 residues.

The chain uses TRBV27 and TRBJ1-2; D may be TRBD1 (5 bases). In germline, CDR1 is MNHEY, CDR2 SMNVEV (reference sequence). V lost 2 bases, J lost 0 bases, and 7 bases lay in between. The CDR3 spans 14 residues. The DNA of the CDR3 is TGTGCCAGCAGTTTACAGGGCTCTAACTATGGCTACACCTTC. This translates into CASSLQGSNYGYTF.

This clone was seen once. CDR3 residues: CASSSNTEAFF. CDR3 sequence (DNA): TGTGCCAGCAGTTCTAACACTGAAGCTTTCTTT. The chain couples TRBV5-4 to TRBJ1-1, with D uncertain. V lost 5 bases to trimming and J lost 2 bases, with 4 bases between them. Germline CDR1 SGHNT, CDR2 YYREEE (reference sequence). The CDR3 contains 11 residues.

V is TRBV9 and J is TRBJ2-7, with a possible D match to TRBD1 (6 bases). The V and J ends lost 2 bases and 4 bases respectively, with 10 bases between them. CDR3 length: 13 amino acids. Germline-derived CDR1 and CDR2 are SGDLS and YYNGEE. The CDR3 loop reads CASSVDRAYEQYF. The CDR3 region has the DNA TGTGCCAGCAGCGTGGACAGAGCGTACGAGCAGTACTTC.

J is TRBJ1-5 and V is TRBV4-3, with D possibly being TRBD1 (5 bases). This CDR3 has 16 residues. The germline V gene has CDR1 LGHNA and CDR2 YSLEER. V shed 0 bases and J shed 0 bases, with 9 bases lying between them. As DNA, the CDR3 is TGCGCCAGCAGCCAAGAATGGGGACTTAGCAATCAGCCCCAGCATTTT. This sequence encodes CASSQEWGLSNQPQHF.

The rearrangement links TRBV11-2 to TRBJ1-2, with 9 nucleotides matching TRBD1. Trimming cost V 5 bases and J 1 base; bases outside gene matches: 5. There are 15 residues in the CDR3. Per the germline V gene, CDR1 is SGHAT and CDR2 is FQNNGV. CDR3 amino acids: CASSPDRGFNYGYTF. The CDR3 DNA follows: TGTGCCAGCAGCCCCGACAGGGGGTTTAACTATGGCTACACCTTC.

The chain couples TRBV19 to TRBJ2-7; possible D gene TRBD2, 5 bases. The germline V gene has CDR1 LNHDA and CDR2 SQIVND (reference sequence). The CDR3 consists of 14 residues. V was shortened by 5 bases and J by 3 bases, with 14 bases between the two germline ends. CDR3 loop: CASSWAGVSYEQYF. In nucleotides, the CDR3 is TGTGCCAGTAGTTGGGCGGGCGTAAGCTACGAGCAGTACTTC.